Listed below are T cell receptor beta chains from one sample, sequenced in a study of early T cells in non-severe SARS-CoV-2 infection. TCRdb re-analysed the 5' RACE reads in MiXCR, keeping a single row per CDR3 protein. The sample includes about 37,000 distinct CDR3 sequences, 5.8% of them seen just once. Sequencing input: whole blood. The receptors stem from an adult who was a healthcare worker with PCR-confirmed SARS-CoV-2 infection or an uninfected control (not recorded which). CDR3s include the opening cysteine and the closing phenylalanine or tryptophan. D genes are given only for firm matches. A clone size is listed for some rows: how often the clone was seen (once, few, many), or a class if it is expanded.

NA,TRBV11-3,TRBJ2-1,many,TGTGCCAGCAGCTTACAAGGGTACAATGAGCAGTTCTTC,CASSLQGYNEQFF
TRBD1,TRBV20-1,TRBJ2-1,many,TGCAGTGCTAGGGGGACAGGGGGGTACAATGAGCAGTTCTTC,CSARGTGGYNEQFF
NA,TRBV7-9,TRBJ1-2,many,TGTGCCAGCAGCCTCGCGGACTACATTAACTATGGCTACACCTTC,CASSLADYINYGYTF
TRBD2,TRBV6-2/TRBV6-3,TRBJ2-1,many,TGTGCCAGCAGGGCTAGCGGGGGGATGAATGAGCAGTTCTTC,CASRASGGMNEQFF
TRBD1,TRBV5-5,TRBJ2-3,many,TGTGCCAGCAGCTCGACAGGGTCGGTGACAGATACGCAGTATTTT,CASSSTGSVTDTQYF
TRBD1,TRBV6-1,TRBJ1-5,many,TGTGCCAGCAGTCGACAGGGGAACCCGGGCAATCAGCCCCAGCATTTT,CASSRQGNPGNQPQHF
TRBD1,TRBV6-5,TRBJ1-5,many,TGTGCCAGCAGTTCTATACAGGGGTCGAAGCCCCAGCATTTT,CASSSIQGSKPQHF
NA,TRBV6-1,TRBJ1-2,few,TGTGCCAGCAGTGAATGGGGGAGTCAACAATCCCCCTATGGCTACACCTTC,CASSEWGSQQSPYGYTF
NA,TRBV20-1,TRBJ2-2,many,TGCAGTGCTAGGGTGCAGATGAACACCGGGGAGCTGTTTTTT,CSARVQMNTGELFF
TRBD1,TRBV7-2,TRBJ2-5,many,TGTGCCAGCAGCCTAAGACAGGGGAGGGAGACCCAGTACTTC,CASSLRQGRETQYF
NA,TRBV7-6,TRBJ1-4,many,TGTGCCAGCAGCTTAGAATCGAGTGAAAAACTGTTTTTT,CASSLESSEKLFF
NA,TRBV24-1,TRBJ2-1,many,TGTGCCACCAGTGATTTAGGCGGTTCCTACAATGAGCAGTTCTTC,CATSDLGGSYNEQFF
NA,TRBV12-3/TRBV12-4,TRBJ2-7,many,TGTGCCAGCAGCTTAGACCGAGAACCCTACGAGCAGTACTTC,CASSLDREPYEQYF
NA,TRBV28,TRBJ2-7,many,TGTGCCAGCAGTTTACGGTCCAAGAGGGGGGAGCAGTACTTC,CASSLRSKRGEQYF
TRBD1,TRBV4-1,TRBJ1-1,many,TGCGCCAGCAGCCAAGATGGAGGGAGGACAGGGAACACTGAAGCTTTCTTT,CASSQDGGRTGNTEAFF
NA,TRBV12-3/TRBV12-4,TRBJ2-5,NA,TGTGCCAGCAGTGTAGCAGAAAGTAGGACCCAGTACTTC,CASSVAESRTQYF
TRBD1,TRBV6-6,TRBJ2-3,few,TGTGCCAGCAGTTTTACTTACCGACTCCGGGACAGGGATCGCGATACGCAGTATTTT,CASSFTYRLRDRDRDTQYF
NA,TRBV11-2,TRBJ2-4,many,TGTGCCAGCAGCTTAAATCCAGGGACTGAAAACATTCAGTACTTC,CASSLNPGTENIQYF
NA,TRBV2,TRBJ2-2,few,TGTGCCAGCAGTGAAGGGCCAGACGTTGGTAGGACCGGGGAGCTGTTTTTT,CASSEGPDVGRTGELFF
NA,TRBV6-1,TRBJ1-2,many,TGTGCCAGCAGTGAAGCGCGGCGTGGGCTAATGGGTAACTATGGCTACACCTTC,CASSEARRGLMGNYGYTF
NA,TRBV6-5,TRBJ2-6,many,TGTGCCAGCAGTTACGATTCGTTCAGCGGGGACAACCCTGGGGCCAACGTCCTGACTTTC,CASSYDSFSGDNPGANVLTF
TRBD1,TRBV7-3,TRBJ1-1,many,TGTGCCAGCAGCTTAACGGGGACAGGGGCCGCGGAGGCTGAAGCTTTCTTT,CASSLTGTGAAEAEAFF
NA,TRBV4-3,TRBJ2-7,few,TGCGCCAGCAGCCAAGTGAGTTGGGGCGAGTACGAGCAGTACTTC,CASSQVSWGEYEQYF
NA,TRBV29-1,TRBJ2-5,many,TGCAGCGTTGCCTGGGAGACCCAGTACTTC,CSVAWETQYF
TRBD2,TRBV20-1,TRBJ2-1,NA,TGCAGTGCTAGAATAGCGGGGAGCTCCTACAATGAGCAGTTCTTC,CSARIAGSSYNEQFF
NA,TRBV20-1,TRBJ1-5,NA,TGCTGTGCTAGAGAGGGCACCAACAATCAGCCCCAGCATTTT,CCAREGTNNQPQHF
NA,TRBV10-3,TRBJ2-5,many,TGTGCCATCAGTGCCTCTCGTGGGACGGTCCAAGAGACCCAGTACTTC,CAISASRGTVQETQYF